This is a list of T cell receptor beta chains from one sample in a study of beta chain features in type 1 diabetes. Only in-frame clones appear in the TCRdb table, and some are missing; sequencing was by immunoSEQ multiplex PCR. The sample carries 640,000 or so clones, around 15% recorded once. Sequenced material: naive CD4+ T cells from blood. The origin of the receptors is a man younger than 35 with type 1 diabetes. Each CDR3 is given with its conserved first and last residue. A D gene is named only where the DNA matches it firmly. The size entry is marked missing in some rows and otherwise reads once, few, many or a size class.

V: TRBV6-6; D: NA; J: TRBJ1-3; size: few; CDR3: CASSPPGSGNTIYF; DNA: TGTGCCAGCAGTCCCCCGGGCTCTGGAAACACCATATATTTT
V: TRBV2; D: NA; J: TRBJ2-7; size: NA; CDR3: CASSDGRPLWGYEQYF; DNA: TGTGCCAGCAGTGATGGTAGGCCTTTATGGGGCTACGAGCAGTACTTC
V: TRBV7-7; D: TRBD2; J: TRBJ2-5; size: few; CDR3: CASSLGTSGGQETQYF; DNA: TGTGCCAGCAGCTTGGGGACTAGCGGGGGCCAAGAGACCCAGTACTTC
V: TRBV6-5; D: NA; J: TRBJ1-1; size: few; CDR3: CASRGGTLNTEAFF; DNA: TGTGCCAGCAGAGGGGGTACCCTGAACACTGAAGCTTTCTTT
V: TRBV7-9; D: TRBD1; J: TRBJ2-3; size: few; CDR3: CASSAYGTGSTDTQYF; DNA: TGTGCCAGCAGCGCATACGGGACAGGGAGTACAGATACGCAGTATTTT
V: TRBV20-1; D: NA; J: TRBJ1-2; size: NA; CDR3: CRTQGPYGYTF; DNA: TGCAGGACCCAGGGGCCCTATGGCTACACCTTC
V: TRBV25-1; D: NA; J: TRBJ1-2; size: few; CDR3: CASSEFRYGYTF; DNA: TGTGCCAGCAGTGAATTTCGGTATGGCTACACCTTC
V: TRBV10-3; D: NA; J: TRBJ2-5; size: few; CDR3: CAISEGDFRFQETQYF; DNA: TGTGCCATCAGTGAGGGGGACTTCCGTTTCCAAGAGACCCAGTACTTC
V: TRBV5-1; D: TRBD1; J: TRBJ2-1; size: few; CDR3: CASSFTQGVNEQFF; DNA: TGCGCCAGCAGCTTCACACAGGGGGTGAATGAGCAGTTCTTC
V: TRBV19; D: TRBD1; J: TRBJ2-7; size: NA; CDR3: CASSTDPGTGFHEQYF; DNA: TGTGCCAGTAGTACCGATCCCGGGACAGGGTTCCACGAGCAGTACTTC
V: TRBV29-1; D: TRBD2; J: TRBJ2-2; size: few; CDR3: CSGTGGGGGTGELFF; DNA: TGCAGCGGCACCGGGGGGGGCGGAGGCACCGGGGAGCTGTTTTTT
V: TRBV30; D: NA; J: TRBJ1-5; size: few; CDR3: CAWSGGVNQPQHF; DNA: TGTGCCTGGAGTGGGGGGGTGAATCAGCCCCAGCATTTT
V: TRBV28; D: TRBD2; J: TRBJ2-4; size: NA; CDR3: CASSLSRLAAIQYF; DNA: TGTGCCAGCAGTTTATCGCGACTAGCGGCCATTCAGTACTTC
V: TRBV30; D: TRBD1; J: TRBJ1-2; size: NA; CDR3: CAWSVPGRGDYGYTF; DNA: TGTGCCTGGAGTGTACCAGGCAGGGGGGACTATGGCTACACCTTC